This TCR beta chain was profiled in a study of T-cell memory formation after mild COVID-19. The study, taken as a whole, reports: Whether second-wave clones peaking at day 37 were SARS-CoV-2 specific went unconfirmed. CM and EM subsets held most contracting CD4+ clones; EMRA held CD8+ ones. Day 15 to 85 contracting clones showed balanced CD4/CD8; day 15 to 37 expanders favored CD4+.

As for this clonotype: The antigen remains undetermined.

CDR3 length: 15 amino acids. CDR1 WSHSY and CDR2 SAAADI come from the germline V gene. V was pared by 5 bases and J by 3 bases, with 8 bases of the junction left unmatched. TCRdb independently ran MiXCR on the 5' RACE reads; one entry per CDR3 protein. This table holds around 250,000 distinct CDR3 sequences, approximately 9% found once. The sequence was collected from a man aged 18 to 29 who had mild COVID-19 (a few samples of this study predate the infection). Cell type and time point are not known. V usage is TRBV10-2 and J usage is TRBJ2-7; 9 bases line up with TRBD2. Sequenced input: PBMCs or a T cell subset sorted from them (not recorded which). DNA for the CDR3: TGCGCCAGCAGTAAAGCGGCGGGGGGGCACTACGAGCAGTACTTC. Translation gives CASSKAAGGHYEQYF.